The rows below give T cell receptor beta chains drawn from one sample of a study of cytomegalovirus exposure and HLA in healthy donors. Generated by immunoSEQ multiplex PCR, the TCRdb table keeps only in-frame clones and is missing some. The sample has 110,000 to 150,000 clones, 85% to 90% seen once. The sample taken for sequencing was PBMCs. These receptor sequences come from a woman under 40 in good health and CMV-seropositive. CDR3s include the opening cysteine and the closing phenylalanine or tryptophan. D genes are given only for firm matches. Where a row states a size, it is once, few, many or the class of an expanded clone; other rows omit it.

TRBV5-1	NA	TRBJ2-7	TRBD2	TGCGCCAGCAGCCTAGGGACTAGCGGCTCCTACGAGCAGTACTTC	CASSLGTSGSYEQYF
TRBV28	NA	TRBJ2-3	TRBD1	TGTGCCAGCAGTTTTCCCCCGGACAGGGCTGCAGATACGCAGTATTTT	CASSFPPDRAADTQYF
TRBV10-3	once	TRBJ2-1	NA	TGTGCCATCAGTGACAGGGGTAGGGCCGATGAGCAGTTCTTC	CAISDRGRADEQFF
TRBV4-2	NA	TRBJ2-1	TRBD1	TGTGCCAGCAGCCCCCTCGGGGAGACAGGGGGTATTGAGCAGTTCTTC	CASSPLGETGGIEQFF
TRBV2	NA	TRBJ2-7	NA	TGTGCCAGCAGCCGCCTAGGTGGGAGGTACGAGCAGTACTTC	CASSRLGGRYEQYF
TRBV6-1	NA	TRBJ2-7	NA	TGTGCCAGCAGTGAAGAGCCGGGGAGGACCTACGAGCAGTACTTC	CASSEEPGRTYEQYF
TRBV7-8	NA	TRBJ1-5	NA	TGTGCCAGCAGCTTAGGAGCAGGGCTGAATCAGCCCCAGCATTTT	CASSLGAGLNQPQHF
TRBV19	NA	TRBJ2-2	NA	TGTGCCACCCCGGCGAGGGCGAACACCGGGGAGCTGTTTTTT	CATPARANTGELFF
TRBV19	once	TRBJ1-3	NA	TGTGCCAGTAGTCCTGGGGGCCCGGCGAGCTCTGGAAACACCATATATTTT	CASSPGGPASSGNTIYF
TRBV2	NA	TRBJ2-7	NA	TGTGCCAGCAGTTCTTCAGCTGGACTCTTGCAATACGAGCAGTACTTC	CASSSSAGLLQYEQYF
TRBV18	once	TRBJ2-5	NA	TGTGCCAGCTCACCACCGGGCAGAGAGACCCAGTACTTC	CASSPPGRETQYF
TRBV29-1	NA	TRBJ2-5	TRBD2	TGCAGCGCCACCCCGACTAGCAGTGGGGAGACCCAGTACTTC	CSATPTSSGETQYF
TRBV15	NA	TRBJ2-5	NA	TGTGCCACCAGCAGAGCTAAATTGGGGGGGCCCCAAGAGACCCAGTACTTC	CATSRAKLGGPQETQYF
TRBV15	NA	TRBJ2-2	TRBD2	TGTGCCACGTCCCGTTGGGGGGGGAACACCGGGGAGCTGTTTTTT	CATSRWGGNTGELFF
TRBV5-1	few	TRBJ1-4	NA	TGCGCCAGCAGCTTCAGGATTAATGAAAAACTGTTTTTT	CASSFRINEKLFF
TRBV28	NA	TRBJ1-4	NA	TGTGCCAGCAGTTTTATTGGGGGCGCGGATGAAAAACTGTTTTTT	CASSFIGGADEKLFF
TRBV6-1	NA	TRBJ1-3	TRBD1	TGTGCCAGCAGTAGATCAGGGGGAGCTGGAAACACCATATATTTT	CASSRSGGAGNTIYF
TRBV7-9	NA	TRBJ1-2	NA	TGTGCCAGCAGCTTAATTGGCGACAGAGCTAACTATGGCTACACCTTC	CASSLIGDRANYGYTF
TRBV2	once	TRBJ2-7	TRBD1	TGTGCCAGCATTAGGGACAGGGACCCTTCCTACGAGCAGTACTTC	CASIRDRDPSYEQYF
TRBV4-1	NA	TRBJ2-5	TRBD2	TGCGCCAGCAGCCAAGATCCTAGCGGGAGGACAATTCAAGAGACCCAGTACTTC	CASSQDPSGRTIQETQYF
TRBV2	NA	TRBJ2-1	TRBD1	TGTGCCAGCAGCGAGTTGCCCTCGGGACAGTACAATGAGCAGTTCTTC	CASSELPSGQYNEQFF
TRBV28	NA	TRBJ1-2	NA	TGTGCCAGCAGTTACAGCTATGGCTACACCTTC	CASSYSYGYTF
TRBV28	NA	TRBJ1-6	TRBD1	TGTGCCAGCAGTGCGCCCCGGACAGGGTATATCGGTTCACCCCTCCACTTT	CASSAPRTGYIGSPLHF
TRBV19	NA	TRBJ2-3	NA	TGTGCCAGTACCCAGGGGCTAGCGGAACCCGTTGGCACAGATACGCAGTATTTT	CASTQGLAEPVGTDTQYF
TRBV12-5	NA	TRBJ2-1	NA	TGTGCTAGTGGTTTGGTAAAGGACGGGACTGTTTCCTACAATGAGCAGTTCTTC	CASGLVKDGTVSYNEQFF
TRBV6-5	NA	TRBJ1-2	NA	TGTGCCAGCAGCCGGGGGAGGGGAGGTTATGGCTACACCTTC	CASSRGRGGYGYTF
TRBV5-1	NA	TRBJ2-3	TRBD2	TGCGCCAGCAGCTTGGATACTAGCGGGAGAGAACGAGATACGCAGTATTTT	CASSLDTSGRERDTQYF
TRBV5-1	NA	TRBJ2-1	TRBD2	TGCGCCAGCAGCTTGGTGGGCGGGGGGGGCCCCTACAATGAGCAGTTCTTC	CASSLVGGGGPYNEQFF
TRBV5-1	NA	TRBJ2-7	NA	TGCGCCAGCAGCTTGACCCCGACAGGCCACTACGAGCAGTACTTC	CASSLTPTGHYEQYF
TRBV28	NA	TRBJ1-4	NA	TGTGCCAGCGGAGGTGAAAAACTGTTTTTT	CASGGEKLFF
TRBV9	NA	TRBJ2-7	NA	TGTGCCAGCAGCGTAGTTGCTGGCTCGTTCGAGCAGTACTTC	CASSVVAGSFEQYF
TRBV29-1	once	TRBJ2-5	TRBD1	TGCAGCGTTGACGGGACAGGGGGTTCTCAAGAGACCCAGTACTTC	CSVDGTGGSQETQYF
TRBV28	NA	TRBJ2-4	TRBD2	TGTGCCAGCCAGACGGGACTAGCGGGGGGGGACATTCAGTACTTC	CASQTGLAGGDIQYF
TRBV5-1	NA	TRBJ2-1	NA	TGCGCCAGCACCCTCCCCCGAGGGAACTCCTACAATGAGCAGTTCTTC	CASTLPRGNSYNEQFF
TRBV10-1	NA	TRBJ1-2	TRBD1	TGCGCCAGCAGTCAGACAGGGAACTATGGCTACACCTTC	CASSQTGNYGYTF
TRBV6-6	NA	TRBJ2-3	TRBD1	TGTGCCAGCGTGACAGGGATTGGGACAGATACGCAGTATTTT	CASVTGIGTDTQYF
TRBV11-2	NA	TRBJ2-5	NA	TGTGCCAGCAGCTTTGGACACGCCCCTCAAGAGACCCAGTACTTC	CASSFGHAPQETQYF
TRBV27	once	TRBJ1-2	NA	TGTGCCAGCAGTTCACTCGACAGCTATGGCTACACCTTC	CASSSLDSYGYTF
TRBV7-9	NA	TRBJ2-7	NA	TGTGCCAGCGCGCATGGTGACGAGCAGTACTTC	CASAHGDEQYF
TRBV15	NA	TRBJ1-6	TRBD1	TGTGCCACCAGCAGGAACAGGGGGGGCAATTCACCCCTCCACTTT	CATSRNRGGNSPLHF
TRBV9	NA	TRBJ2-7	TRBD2	TGTGCCAGCAGCGTAGGGACTAGCGATCAGGAGCAGTACTTC	CASSVGTSDQEQYF
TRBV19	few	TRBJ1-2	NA	TGTGCCAGTAGTCGGGACTATGGCTACACCTTC	CASSRDYGYTF
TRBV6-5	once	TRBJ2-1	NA	TGTGCCAGCGCCTACCGGGAAAGCTCCTACAATGAGCAGTTCTTC	CASAYRESSYNEQFF
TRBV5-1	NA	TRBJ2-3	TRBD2	TGCGCCAGCAGCCCCACTAGCGGGGGATCATCGGGCGATACGCAGTATTTT	CASSPTSGGSSGDTQYF
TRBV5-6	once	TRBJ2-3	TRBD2	TGTGCCAGCAGCTTGCCGGGGGGAAGGGCCGATACGCAGTATTTT	CASSLPGGRADTQYF
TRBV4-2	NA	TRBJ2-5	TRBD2	TGTGCCAGCAGCCATACCGGACTAGCGGGGGGAGAGACCCAGTACTTC	CASSHTGLAGGETQYF
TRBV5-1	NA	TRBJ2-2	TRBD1	TGCGCCAGCAGCTTGGCTCCGACAGGGCGCGGGGAGCTGTTTTTT	CASSLAPTGRGELFF
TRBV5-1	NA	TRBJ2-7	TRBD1	TGCGCCAGCAGCCCGGGACAGGGAGGTTCCTACGAGCAGTACTTC	CASSPGQGGSYEQYF
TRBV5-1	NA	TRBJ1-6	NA	TGCGCCAGCAAGATCGAGGGTAGCTCACCCCTCCACTTT	CASKIEGSSPLHF
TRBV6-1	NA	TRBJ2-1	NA	TGTGCCAGCAGTGTGAGTCTTTCCTACAATGAGCAGTTCTTC	CASSVSLSYNEQFF
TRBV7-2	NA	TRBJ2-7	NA	TGTGCCAGCAGCATCTCATCGGGGTCCTACGAGCAGTACTTC	CASSISSGSYEQYF
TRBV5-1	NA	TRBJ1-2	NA	TGCGCCAGCAGCTTGGGAGAAACTGGGTACAGTTATGGCTACACCTTC	CASSLGETGYSYGYTF
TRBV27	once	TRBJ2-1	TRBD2	TGTGCCAGCAGACCCGGGGAACTAGCGTTCTACAATGAGCAGTTCTTC	CASRPGELAFYNEQFF
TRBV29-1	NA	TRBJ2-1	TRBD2	TGCAGCCTTAGCGGGTCCTACAATGAGCAGTTCTTC	CSLSGSYNEQFF
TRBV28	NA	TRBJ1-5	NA	TGTGCCAGCAGTTCAGGGATCCGCGGTCAGCCCCAGCATTTT	CASSSGIRGQPQHF
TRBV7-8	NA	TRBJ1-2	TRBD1	TGTGCCAGCAGCTTACTCGGGACAGGGGAAAGGAGTGGCTACACCTTC	CASSLLGTGERSGYTF
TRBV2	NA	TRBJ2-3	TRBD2	TGTGCCAGCAGTGAAATAGCGGGAGGTCCCCAGGCAGATACGCAGTATTTT	CASSEIAGGPQADTQYF
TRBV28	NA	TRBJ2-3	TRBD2	TGTGCCAGCAGTTTATGGGGAACTAGCGGGGGACCCACAGATACGCAGTATTTT	CASSLWGTSGGPTDTQYF
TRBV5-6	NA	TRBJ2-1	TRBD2	TGTGCCAGCAGCTTGTTGGTGGGAGGGTTGAGGAATGAGCAGTTCTTC	CASSLLVGGLRNEQFF